These T cell receptor beta chains were read from a single sample in a study of T cells after posttransplantation cyclophosphamide. Some clones are missing from TCRdb's copy, which holds only in-frame ones; the method was immunoSEQ multiplex PCR. The sample yields some 40,000 clones, without any singletons. Sample: PBMCs. The receptors come from a man aged 50-59 years in good health, CMV-negative, and a related stem cell transplant donor. The CDR3 runs from the conserved cysteine through the conserved F or W. Fields, in order: D gene, CDR3 length, clone size, V gene, J gene, CDR3 DNA, CDR3 protein. The D gene is left open where the match is weak. Only part of the rows carry a size: once, few, many, or a class if the clone is expanded.

d_gene: TRBD2; len: 16; abundance: many; v_gene: TRBV7-2; j_gene: TRBJ2-1; CDR3nt: TGTGCCAGCAGCCTCGGCCTAGCGGTTTCCTACAATGAGCAGTTCTTC; CDR3aa: CASSLGLAVSYNEQFF
d_gene: TRBD2; len: 14; abundance: many; v_gene: TRBV13; j_gene: TRBJ2-2; CDR3nt: TGTGCCAGCAGCTCCAGCGGGGACACCGGGGAGCTGTTTTTT; CDR3aa: CASSSSGDTGELFF
d_gene: TRBD1; len: 14; abundance: many; v_gene: TRBV9; j_gene: TRBJ1-4; CDR3nt: TGTGCCAGCAGCGTAGGGGCAGGGGGCCTTCGGCTGTTTTTT; CDR3aa: CASSVGAGGLRLFF
d_gene: NA; len: 12; abundance: medium-sized; v_gene: TRBV6-6; j_gene: TRBJ2-3; CDR3nt: TGTGCCAGCAGTCCATCACTAGATACGCAGTATTTT; CDR3aa: CASSPSLDTQYF
d_gene: NA; len: 13; abundance: many; v_gene: TRBV5-8; j_gene: TRBJ1-4; CDR3nt: TGTGCCAGCAGCCCAGAAAACTTAAGGGGGCTGTTTTTT; CDR3aa: CASSPENLRGLFF
d_gene: NA; len: 14; abundance: many; v_gene: TRBV13; j_gene: TRBJ1-2; CDR3nt: TGTGCCAGCAGCTTAGGGGAGGGCCTGAATGGCTACACCTTC; CDR3aa: CASSLGEGLNGYTF
d_gene: TRBD2; len: 13; abundance: many; v_gene: TRBV30; j_gene: TRBJ2-1; CDR3nt: TGTGCCTGGAGCCTCGGGAGGGCCAATGAGCAGTTCTTC; CDR3aa: CAWSLGRANEQFF
d_gene: NA; len: 14; abundance: many; v_gene: TRBV10-2; j_gene: TRBJ1-5; CDR3nt: TGCGCCAGCAATCTTCAGGCCGGGGGACAGCCCCAGCATTTT; CDR3aa: CASNLQAGGQPQHF
d_gene: NA; len: 14; abundance: many; v_gene: TRBV5-6; j_gene: TRBJ1-1; CDR3nt: TGTGCCAGCAGTCACCACGGAGGAACCACTGAAGCTTTCTTT; CDR3aa: CASSHHGGTTEAFF
d_gene: NA; len: 15; abundance: many; v_gene: TRBV6-5; j_gene: TRBJ2-4; CDR3nt: TGTGCCAGCAGTTACGACCGGAACGGGGGAAACATTCAGTACTTC; CDR3aa: CASSYDRNGGNIQYF
d_gene: NA; len: 15; abundance: many; v_gene: TRBV21-1; j_gene: TRBJ2-4; CDR3nt: TGTGCCAGCAGCAAAGTCCCCGGAGCTAAAAACATTCAGTACTTC; CDR3aa: CASSKVPGAKNIQYF
d_gene: TRBD1; len: 15; abundance: many; v_gene: TRBV29-1; j_gene: TRBJ1-2; CDR3nt: TGCAGCGCCATAACGGGGACAGGGCGTCGATATGGCTACACCTTC; CDR3aa: CSAITGTGRRYGYTF
d_gene: NA; len: 14; abundance: many; v_gene: TRBV7-9; j_gene: TRBJ2-7; CDR3nt: TGTGCCAGCCTATCCTCTGACAACTCCTACGAGCAGTACTTC; CDR3aa: CASLSSDNSYEQYF
d_gene: NA; len: 15; abundance: many; v_gene: TRBV19; j_gene: TRBJ1-1; CDR3nt: TGTGCCACCTGCCCGGGGGAGGTAATGAACACTGAAGCTTTCTTT; CDR3aa: CATCPGEVMNTEAFF
d_gene: NA; len: 15; abundance: many; v_gene: TRBV10-3; j_gene: TRBJ2-7; CDR3nt: TGTGCCATCAGTGAGTCTCGGAATACACGCAGGGAGCAGTACTTC; CDR3aa: CAISESRNTRREQYF
d_gene: NA; len: 14; abundance: many; v_gene: TRBV2; j_gene: TRBJ2-1; CDR3nt: TGTGCCAGCAGGACTGCTCGGGAGACCTATGAGCAGTTCTTC; CDR3aa: CASRTARETYEQFF
d_gene: TRBD2; len: 17; abundance: many; v_gene: TRBV13; j_gene: TRBJ2-6; CDR3nt: TGTGCCAGCAGATCGACTAGCGGGGTCTCTGGGGCCAACGTCCTGACTTTC; CDR3aa: CASRSTSGVSGANVLTF
d_gene: NA; len: 14; abundance: many; v_gene: TRBV5-5; j_gene: TRBJ2-3; CDR3nt: TGTGCCAGCACCGATCTGGGCGGCACAGATACGCAGTATTTT; CDR3aa: CASTDLGGTDTQYF
d_gene: TRBD1; len: 17; abundance: NA; v_gene: TRBV5-1; j_gene: TRBJ2-1; CDR3nt: TGCGCCAGCAGTTTCCTTGGGACAGCTTTGTCCTACAATGAGCAGTTCTTC; CDR3aa: CASSFLGTALSYNEQFF
d_gene: NA; len: 16; abundance: many; v_gene: TRBV5-4; j_gene: TRBJ2-3; CDR3nt: TGTGCCAGCAGCTTGGGGCAGGGTAGGTTAGGGAATACGCAGTATTTT; CDR3aa: CASSLGQGRLGNTQYF
d_gene: NA; len: 14; abundance: many; v_gene: TRBV6-6; j_gene: TRBJ1-2; CDR3nt: TGTGCCAGCAGTTACTCTCCTTCTTACTATGGCTACACCTTC; CDR3aa: CASSYSPSYYGYTF
d_gene: TRBD2; len: 15; abundance: many; v_gene: TRBV5-1; j_gene: TRBJ2-3; CDR3nt: TGCGCCAGCAGCTTGGTGGGAGGGCCCTCAGATACGCAGTATTTT; CDR3aa: CASSLVGGPSDTQYF
d_gene: TRBD1; len: 16; abundance: many; v_gene: TRBV13; j_gene: TRBJ1-2; CDR3nt: TGTGCCAGCAGCCCGGACAGGGGTGTCCCTAACTATGGCTACACCTTC; CDR3aa: CASSPDRGVPNYGYTF
d_gene: TRBD2; len: 16; abundance: many; v_gene: TRBV7-8; j_gene: TRBJ2-3; CDR3nt: TGTGCCAGCAGCTCGCAACTAGCGGGAGGCCCAGATACGCAGTATTTT; CDR3aa: CASSSQLAGGPDTQYF
d_gene: NA; len: 15; abundance: many; v_gene: TRBV19; j_gene: TRBJ2-1; CDR3nt: TGTGCCAGTAGTATACCCAGAGGACGGGGCAATGAGCAGTTCTTC; CDR3aa: CASSIPRGRGNEQFF
d_gene: NA; len: 16; abundance: few; v_gene: TRBV5-1; j_gene: TRBJ1-2; CDR3nt: TGCGCCAGCAGCTTGGGTCGGAGCCCAGGGGTCTATGGCTACACCTTC; CDR3aa: CASSLGRSPGVYGYTF
d_gene: NA; len: 14; abundance: NA; v_gene: TRBV7-9; j_gene: TRBJ1-4; CDR3nt: TGTGCCAGCAGCTTAGGGGGCCGGGGGGAAAAACTGTTTTTT; CDR3aa: CASSLGGRGEKLFF
d_gene: TRBD2; len: 15; abundance: many; v_gene: TRBV6-5; j_gene: TRBJ2-1; CDR3nt: TGTGCCAGCAGTCGGACTAGCGGGGCACTCCATGAGCAGTTCTTC; CDR3aa: CASSRTSGALHEQFF
d_gene: NA; len: 18; abundance: few; v_gene: TRBV5-4; j_gene: TRBJ1-1; CDR3nt: TGTGCCAGCAGCTTGGCAAATACGGGATACAGTATGAACACTGAAGCTTTCTTT; CDR3aa: CASSLANTGYSMNTEAFF
d_gene: TRBD2; len: 15; abundance: many; v_gene: TRBV6-1; j_gene: TRBJ2-1; CDR3nt: TGTGCCAGCGGTCCTGGACTAGCGGCGAGAGATGAGCAGTTCTTC; CDR3aa: CASGPGLAARDEQFF
d_gene: NA; len: 14; abundance: many; v_gene: TRBV2; j_gene: TRBJ1-5; CDR3nt: TGTGCCAGCAGTGTACAGGGAGACTTTCAGCCCCAGCATTTT; CDR3aa: CASSVQGDFQPQHF
d_gene: NA; len: 14; abundance: few; v_gene: TRBV7-2; j_gene: TRBJ1-2; CDR3nt: TGTGCCAGCAGCCAGGACAGCGGCTGGGGGGGCTACACCTTC; CDR3aa: CASSQDSGWGGYTF
d_gene: TRBD1; len: 15; abundance: many; v_gene: TRBV6-6; j_gene: TRBJ1-1; CDR3nt: TGTGCCAGCAGTTCCCCTGTACAGGGGGCAATTGAAGCTTTCTTT; CDR3aa: CASSSPVQGAIEAFF
d_gene: NA; len: 14; abundance: few; v_gene: TRBV6-6; j_gene: TRBJ2-5; CDR3nt: TGTGCCAGCAGTCCCTGGGCAGGGCGTGGGGCCCAGTACTTC; CDR3aa: CASSPWAGRGAQYF
d_gene: NA; len: 12; abundance: many; v_gene: TRBV7-9; j_gene: TRBJ1-6; CDR3nt: TGTGCCAGCCGTCGCTATAATTCACCCCTCCACTTT; CDR3aa: CASRRYNSPLHF
d_gene: TRBD1; len: 15; abundance: many; v_gene: TRBV5-1; j_gene: TRBJ2-2; CDR3nt: TGCGCCAGCAGCTGGGACAGGGAGAACACCGGGGAGCTGTTTTTT; CDR3aa: CASSWDRENTGELFF
d_gene: TRBD2; len: 14; abundance: many; v_gene: TRBV2; j_gene: TRBJ2-3; CDR3nt: TGTGCCAGCGGCGGACTAGCGGACACATATACGCAGTATTTT; CDR3aa: CASGGLADTYTQYF
d_gene: NA; len: 14; abundance: many; v_gene: TRBV5-1; j_gene: TRBJ2-7; CDR3nt: TGCGCCAGCAGCTGGAGGTCCGGGGTAGACGAGCAGTACTTC; CDR3aa: CASSWRSGVDEQYF
d_gene: TRBD2; len: 16; abundance: many; v_gene: TRBV30; j_gene: TRBJ2-1; CDR3nt: TGTGCCTGGAGTGTACACGGCGGGAGCTCCTACAATGAGCAGTTCTTC; CDR3aa: CAWSVHGGSSYNEQFF
d_gene: TRBD1; len: 16; abundance: many; v_gene: TRBV5-1; j_gene: TRBJ2-7; CDR3nt: TGCGCCAGCAGACGGACAGGGATCAATCCCTCCTACGAGCAGTACTTC; CDR3aa: CASRRTGINPSYEQYF
d_gene: NA; len: 15; abundance: many; v_gene: TRBV27; j_gene: TRBJ2-7; CDR3nt: TGTGCCAGCAGTTTACATACAGGGTTATCCTACGAGCAGTACTTC; CDR3aa: CASSLHTGLSYEQYF
d_gene: NA; len: 15; abundance: NA; v_gene: TRBV5-4; j_gene: TRBJ2-5; CDR3nt: TGTGCCAGCAGCTTAAAAGAAGCGGTTCAAGAGACCCAGTACTTC; CDR3aa: CASSLKEAVQETQYF
d_gene: NA; len: 15; abundance: many; v_gene: TRBV11-3; j_gene: TRBJ2-7; CDR3nt: TGTGCCAGCAGCTTAGGGGGAGTTCCGGGAAACGAGCAGTACTTC; CDR3aa: CASSLGGVPGNEQYF
d_gene: NA; len: 16; abundance: few; v_gene: TRBV18; j_gene: TRBJ2-3; CDR3nt: TGTGCCAGCTCACCAGGGGCAAGCCTTAGCACAGATACGCAGTATTTT; CDR3aa: CASSPGASLSTDTQYF
d_gene: NA; len: 15; abundance: many; v_gene: TRBV11-2; j_gene: TRBJ2-7; CDR3nt: TGTGCCAGCGGGACTGTCTGGGGAACCTCCTACGAGCAGTACTTC; CDR3aa: CASGTVWGTSYEQYF
d_gene: NA; len: 18; abundance: NA; v_gene: TRBV11-2; j_gene: TRBJ2-7; CDR3nt: TGTGCCAGCAGCGCCAGGACTCTATCTCTACGAAGTCGGTACGAGCAGTACTTC; CDR3aa: CASSARTLSLRSRYEQYF
d_gene: TRBD2; len: 16; abundance: many; v_gene: TRBV5-6; j_gene: TRBJ2-7; CDR3nt: TGTGCCAGCAGCTTCCTAGGGACTAGCGCGACTTACGAGCAGTACTTC; CDR3aa: CASSFLGTSATYEQYF
d_gene: TRBD2; len: 16; abundance: many; v_gene: TRBV7-2; j_gene: TRBJ2-7; CDR3nt: TGTGCCAGCAGCCGCGGACTAGCGGGGAGAGGATACGAGCAGTACTTC; CDR3aa: CASSRGLAGRGYEQYF
d_gene: NA; len: 16; abundance: few; v_gene: TRBV27; j_gene: TRBJ1-2; CDR3nt: TGTGCCAGCAGCCCCTCCCCAGTCGGGGGTAACTATGGCTACACCTTC; CDR3aa: CASSPSPVGGNYGYTF
d_gene: TRBD2; len: 15; abundance: NA; v_gene: TRBV6-5; j_gene: TRBJ2-7; CDR3nt: TGTGCCAGCAGTAGCCAAGCGGGAGCTGCCTACGAGCAGTACTTC; CDR3aa: CASSSQAGAAYEQYF